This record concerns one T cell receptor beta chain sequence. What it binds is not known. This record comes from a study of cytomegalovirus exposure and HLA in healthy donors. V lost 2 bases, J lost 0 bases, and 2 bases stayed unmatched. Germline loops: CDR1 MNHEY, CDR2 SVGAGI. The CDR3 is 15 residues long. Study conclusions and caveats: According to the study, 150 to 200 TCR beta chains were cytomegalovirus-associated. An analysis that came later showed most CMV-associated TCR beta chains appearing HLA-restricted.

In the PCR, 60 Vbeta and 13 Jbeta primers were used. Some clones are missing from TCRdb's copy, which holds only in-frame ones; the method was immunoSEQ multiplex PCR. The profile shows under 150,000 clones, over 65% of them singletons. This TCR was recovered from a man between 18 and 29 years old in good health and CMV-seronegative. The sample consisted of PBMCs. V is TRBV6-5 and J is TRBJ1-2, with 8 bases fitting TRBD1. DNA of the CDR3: TGTGCCAGCAGTTACACAGGGGGAACTAACTATGGCTACACCTTC. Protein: CASSYTGGTNYGYTF.